This passage covers 23 T cell receptor beta chains from one sample sequenced in a study of blood T cell repertoires in COVID-19. Libraries were prepared by immunoSEQ multiplex PCR; TCRdb keeps only in-frame clonotypes and omits some of them. Altogether roughly 200,000 clones are present, around nine tenths being singletons, with the ten largest covering about 0.96%. Input material: peripheral blood. Source of these receptors: a woman aged 18-29 years who had recovered from COVID-19.

The chain recombines TRBV28 with TRBJ2-1, with a tentative D call TRBD2 (5 bases). The length of the CDR3 is 16 residues. In germline, CDR1 is MDHEN, CDR2 SYDVKM. Trimming removed 1 base from V and 2 bases from J, with 12 bases in between. CDR3 residues: CASSLSGSSTYNEQFF. In DNA form, the CDR3 reads TGTGCCAGCAGTTTATCGGGGAGTTCTACCTACAATGAGCAGTTCTTC.

V gene TRBV7-9 combines with J gene TRBJ2-1; 8 nucleotides line up with TRBD2. The V gene end was trimmed by 2 bases and the J gene end by 8 bases; junction bases not matched to a gene: 11. The CDR3 runs 16 residues. CDR1 is SEHNR and CDR2 is FQNEAQ in the germline V gene (reference sequence). The CDR3 DNA reads as TGTGCCAGCAGCTTATCATCACTAGCGGCAGGAGATGAGCAGTTCTTC. This codes for CASSLSSLAAGDEQFF.

The rearrangement uses TRBV19 and TRBJ1-1; unclear D gene. The V end was cut by 2 bases, the J end by 0 bases, with 7 bases between. The CDR3 is 14 amino acids. Germline V gene lookup returns CDR1 LNHDA and CDR2 SQIVND (reference sequence). The CDR3: CASSIRGMNTEAFF. In DNA form, the CDR3 reads TGTGCCAGTAGTATACGCGGTATGAACACTGAAGCTTTCTTT. Complete variable domain (other parts from reference TRBV19 and TRBJ1-1): DGGITQSPKYLFRKEGQNVTLSCEQNLNHDAMYWYRQDPGQGLRLIYYSQIVNDFQKGDIAEGYSVSREKKESFPLTVTSAQKNPTAFYLCASSIRGMNTEAFFGQGTRLTVV.

The rearrangement uses TRBV10-3 and TRBJ2-5; TRBD2 aligns across 13 bases. Germline loops: CDR1 ENHRY, CDR2 SYGVKD. With V trimmed by 3 bases and J by 4 bases, 2 bases remained unmatched. The CDR3 has 15 residues. In DNA, the CDR3 is TGTGCCATCAGTGAAGGACTAGCGGGAGTAGAGACCCAGTACTTC. It yields the protein CAISEGLAGVETQYF.

This sequence joins TRBV6-5 and TRBJ1-6; D is uncertain. Trimming stripped 8 bases from V and 9 bases from J, with 20 bases between. The CDR3 is 15 amino acids. Per germline, CDR1 MNHEY and CDR2 SVGAGI. The CDR3 region is CASGYFYGSGSPLHF. The CDR3 nucleotides read TGTGCCAGCGGGTATTTTTACGGGTCGGGTTCACCCCTCCACTTT.

The rearrangement uses TRBV24-1 and TRBJ2-1; 12 bases map to TRBD2. Unmatched junction bases numbered 4, after V lost 2 bases and J lost 0 bases. This CDR3 has 18 amino acids. Germline V lookup: CDR1 KGHDR, CDR2 SFDVKD. The chain's CDR3 is CATSDSLTSGSSYNEQFF. The CDR3 DNA sequence: TGTGCCACCAGTGATTCTCTGACTAGCGGGAGCTCCTACAATGAGCAGTTCTTC.

The chain carries TRBV9 and TRBJ2-6; no definite D call. The germline gives CDR1 SGDLS, CDR2 YYNGEE. This CDR3 spans 14 amino acids. Trimming cost V 0 bases and J 4 bases, with 5 bases left between them. The CDR3 sequence is CASSVGAGANVLTF. CDR3 DNA sequence: TGTGCCAGCAGCGTAGGGGCCGGGGCCAACGTCCTGACTTTC.

The CDR3 region is CASRASNSPLHF. In DNA, the CDR3 is TGTGCCAGCAGGGCATCTAATTCACCCCTCCACTTT. This chain links TRBV2 with TRBJ1-6; D remains unclear. Germline V gene data show CDR1 as SNHLY and CDR2 as FYNNEI. V dropped 6 bases and J dropped 6 bases, with 6 bases sitting between them. The CDR3 sequence is 12 residues long.

The gene calls are TRBV27 and TRBJ1-2; TRBD1 matches 8 bases. Germline CDR1 is MNHEY and CDR2 is SMNVEV (reference sequence). Losses at the gene ends were 5 bases for V and 4 bases for J; bases not matched to a gene: 15. There are 17 residues in the CDR3. CDR3 sequence reads: CASSTTGAGGDLYGYTF. For the CDR3, the DNA is TGTGCCAGCAGTACGACCGGCGCAGGGGGCGACCTCTATGGCTACACCTTC.

This chain connects TRBV28 to TRBJ1-1; weak D call: TRBD1 (5 bases). The germline CDR1 and CDR2 sequences are MDHEN and SYDVKM. The CDR3 is made up of 12 amino acids. V dropped 11 bases and J dropped 1 base, with 11 bases sitting between them. The CDR3 protein is CAVLDRNTEAFF. CDR3 sequence (DNA): TGTGCCGTACTCGACAGGAACACTGAAGCTTTCTTT. Combining the CDR3 with reference TRBV28 and TRBJ1-1 gives the whole variable domain DVKVTQSSRYLVKRTGEKVFLECVQDMDHENMFWYRQDPGLGLRLIYFSYDVKMKEKGDIPEGYSVSREKKERFSLILESASTNQTSMYLCAVLDRNTEAFFGQGTRLTVV.

V is TRBV7-2 and J is TRBJ2-5, with a tentative D call TRBD2 (7 bases). In germline, CDR1 is SGHTA, CDR2 FQGNSA. The CDR3 sequence is 17 residues long. V gave up 0 bases and J gave up 5 bases, with 19 bases separating them. The CDR3 region is CASSLAPAGTPRETQYF. The CDR3 nucleotides are TGTGCCAGCAGCTTAGCGCCAGCGGGGACACCGAGGGAGACCCAGTACTTC.

The chain links TRBV3-1 (or the pseudogene TRBV3-2) to TRBJ1-2, with D possibly TRBD1 on 6 matching bases. Trimming removed 5 bases at V and 7 bases at J, with 17 bases between. CDR1 is LGHDT, CDR2 YNNKEL, per germline (reference sequence). There are 14 residues in the CDR3. CDR3 nucleotides: TGTGCCAGCAGCATCCGGGAGGGGGGTATTGGCTACACCTTC. Its translation is CASSIREGGIGYTF.

The chain joins TRBV6-5 to TRBJ2-5, with no clear D. From germline, CDR1 is MNHEY and CDR2 SVGAGI. V dropped 4 bases and J dropped 5 bases, with 8 bases sitting between them. This CDR3 comprises 12 residues. DNA for the CDR3: TGTGCCAGCAGTTCCCTGTCGGAGACCCAGTACTTC. Amino acid sequence: CASSSLSETQYF.

The chain combines TRBV7-3 with TRBJ2-2; TRBD2 aligns across 9 bases. This CDR3 is 18 amino acids long. V lost 5 bases and J lost 0; bases outside the gene matches: 10. Germline CDR1 reads SGHTA; CDR2 reads FQGTGA. CDR3 region: CASSPVGGGGSNTGELFF. CDR3 bases: TGTGCCAGCAGCCCGGTGGGCGGGGGGGGATCGAACACCGGGGAGCTGTTTTTT.

The CDR3 is CASSSRLAGGPRDTQYF. The CDR3 DNA is TGTGCCAGCAGCTCGAGACTAGCGGGGGGGCCCAGAGATACGCAGTATTTT. V gene TRBV7-2 combines with J gene TRBJ2-3, with 14 bases identical to TRBD2. The germline CDR1 and CDR2 sequences are SGHTA and FQGNSA. This CDR3 spans 17 amino acids. V was pared by 4 bases and J by 5 bases, with 8 bases of the junction left unmatched.

The chain recombines TRBV10-3 with TRBJ1-1; perhaps TRBD1 as D (6 bases). Per germline, CDR1 ENHRY and CDR2 SYGVKD. The germline V and J ends were trimmed by 4 bases and 6 bases, with 18 bases remaining between them. The length of the CDR3 is 15 residues. The CDR3 region is CAISGKTGIGAEAFF. The DNA of the CDR3 is TGTGCCATCAGTGGTAAAACAGGGATAGGCGCTGAAGCTTTCTTT.

The chain links TRBV6-5 to TRBJ1-1; 10 bases line up with TRBD1. The germline gives CDR1 MNHEY, CDR2 SVGAGI. V was pared by 4 bases and J by 10 bases, with 6 bases of the junction left unmatched. CDR3 length equals 13 residues. The CDR3 here is CASSWTGGSGAFF. The CDR3, as DNA: TGTGCCAGCAGTTGGACAGGGGGATCCGGAGCTTTCTTT.

The chain couples TRBV25-1 to TRBJ2-5, with 10 bases aligning to TRBD1. Germline V lookup: CDR1 MGHDK, CDR2 SYGVNS. The CDR3 has 15 amino acids. J gave up 5 bases and V 4 bases, and 7 bases lay outside the gene matches. CDR3 amino acids: CASSGGDRGRETQYF. The CDR3 DNA reads TGTGCCAGCAGTGGGGGGGACAGGGGAAGGGAGACCCAGTACTTC.

The chain employs TRBV19 and TRBJ2-2; TRBD1 agrees at 9 bases. Germline loops: CDR1 LNHDA, CDR2 SQIVND (reference sequence). The V gene end was trimmed by 10 bases and the J gene end by 5 bases; junction bases not matched to a gene: 5. The CDR3 totals 13 residues. CDR3 protein: CATTGGHTGELFF. The DNA of the CDR3 is TGTGCCACAACAGGGGGCCATACCGGGGAGCTGTTTTTT.

The gene calls are TRBV19 and TRBJ1-4; 9 nucleotides align to TRBD1. CDR3 size: 15 residues. The V gene's germline CDR1 is LNHDA and CDR2 SQIVND (reference sequence). The J segment lost 11 bases and the V segment lost 6 bases, leaving 13 bases of the junction unmatched. This chain's CDR3 is CASSYLRDRVDKLFF. The CDR3 DNA reads TGTGCCAGTAGCTATCTTCGGGACAGGGTTGACAAACTGTTTTTT.

J is TRBJ1-5 and V is TRBV4-3; the D gene is possibly TRBD1 (5 bases). In germline, CDR1 is LGHNA, CDR2 YSLEER. The CDR3 is made up of 15 amino acids. The V end lost 6 bases, the J end lost 9 bases, and 21 bases lay between the germline ends. CDR3 region: CASSESGTGKTPQHF. DNA of the CDR3: TGCGCCAGCAGTGAATCCGGCACAGGAAAAACGCCCCAGCATTTT.

The chain combines TRBV11-3 with TRBJ2-1, with a weak D call TRBD2 (5 bases). The CDR3 contains 13 residues. Trimming shortened V by 4 bases and J by 12 bases, and 16 bases separated the two germline ends. CDR1 and CDR2 from the germline V gene are SGHNT and YENEEA. The CDR3 reads CASSSSTARGQFF. The CDR3 DNA reads as TGTGCCAGCAGCTCCAGTACGGCTCGGGGGCAGTTCTTC.

This chain links TRBV6-2 or TRBV6-3 with TRBJ2-3, with D possibly TRBD2 on 5 matching bases. V was clipped by 5 bases and J by 0 bases, with 12 bases between them. The germline CDR1 and CDR2 sequences are MNHEY and SVGEGT. The CDR3 spans 15 residues. The CDR3 sequence is CASSRGFRSTDTQYF. In DNA form, the CDR3 reads TGTGCCAGCAGTAGAGGGTTTCGAAGCACAGATACGCAGTATTTT.